These 5 T cell receptor beta chains came from one sample sequenced in a study of blood T cells in healthy people across ages. Through a sample-barcoded 5' primer and a J-beta primer mix, a second PCR was run for 7 to 11 cycles. TCRdb redid the calling of the 5' RACE reads with MiXCR, one entry per CDR3 protein. The sample consists of approximately 1,000,000 distinct CDR3 sequences, around two fifths of them appearing once. The material sequenced was blood. The receptors come from a young man in good health.

As regards this clonotype: Possible read error: a much larger clone is one base away. The chain links TRBV20-1 to TRBJ2-3; D not certain. CDR1 DFQATT and CDR2 SNEGSKA come from the germline V gene (reference sequence). The CDR3 loop spans 14 amino acids. The CDR3, as DNA: TGCAGTGCTACCCTCGAGGTTAGCACAGATATGCAGTATTTT. It specifies CSATLEVSTDMQYF.

The gene calls are TRBV3-1 and TRBJ2-6; D remains unclear. Trimming shortened V by 0 bases and J by 1 base, and 7 bases separated the two germline ends. This CDR3 is built from 16 residues. Looked up from germline, CDR1 is LGHDT and CDR2 is YNNKEL (reference sequence). The CDR3 loop reads CASSQDPESGANVLTF. The CDR3 DNA reads as TGTGCCAGCAGCCAAGATCCCGAATCTGGGGCCAACGTCCTGACTTTC.

Only a few counts were recorded for this clonotype. The chain employs TRBV21-1 and TRBJ2-3; TRBD2, the table's D call, lacks a check against the DNA. TRBV21-1 is reported as a pseudogene. The CDR3 loop spans 15 amino acids. In DNA form, the CDR3 reads TGTGCCAGCAGCGCCCGGGACTCTTGGGGGGATACGCAGTATTTT. Its protein is CASSARDSWGDTQYF.

The chain links TRBV10-3 to TRBJ2-3, with 8 positions matching TRBD2. Germline V gene lookup returns CDR1 ENHRY and CDR2 SYGVKD. CDR3 length: 15 residues. V shed 5 bases and J 1 base; nucleotides not matched to a gene: 5. Here the CDR3 DNA reads TGTGCCATCAGTACTACTAGCGGAGGCACAGATACGCAGTATTTT. This sequence encodes CAISTTSGGTDTQYF.

The chain combines TRBV20-1 with TRBJ2-1; 7 bases are shared with TRBD2. The CDR3 covers 15 residues. Germline V gene sequence: CDR1 DFQATT, CDR2 SNEGSKA (reference sequence). Germline trimming cut 0 bases from V and 8 bases from J; bases unmatched to any gene: 10. The CDR3 reads CSARDQSGEAHEQFF. The DNA for the CDR3 is TGCAGTGCTAGAGATCAAAGCGGGGAGGCCCATGAGCAGTTCTTC.